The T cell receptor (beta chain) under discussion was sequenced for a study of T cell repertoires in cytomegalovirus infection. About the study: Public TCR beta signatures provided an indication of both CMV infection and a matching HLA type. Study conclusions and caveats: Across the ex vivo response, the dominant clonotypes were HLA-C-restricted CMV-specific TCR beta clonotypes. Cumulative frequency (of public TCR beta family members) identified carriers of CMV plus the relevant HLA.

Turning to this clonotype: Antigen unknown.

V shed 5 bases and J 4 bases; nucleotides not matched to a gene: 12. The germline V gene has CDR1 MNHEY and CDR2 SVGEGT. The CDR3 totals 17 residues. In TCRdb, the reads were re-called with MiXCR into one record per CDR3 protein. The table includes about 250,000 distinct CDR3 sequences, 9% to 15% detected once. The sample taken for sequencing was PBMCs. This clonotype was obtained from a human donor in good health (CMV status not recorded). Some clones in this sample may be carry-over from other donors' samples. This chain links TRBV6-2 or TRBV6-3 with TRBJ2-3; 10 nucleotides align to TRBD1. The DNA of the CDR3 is TGTGCCAGCAGTCGACTATGGACAGGGGGTACTTCAGATACGCAGTATTTT. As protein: CASSRLWTGGTSDTQYF.